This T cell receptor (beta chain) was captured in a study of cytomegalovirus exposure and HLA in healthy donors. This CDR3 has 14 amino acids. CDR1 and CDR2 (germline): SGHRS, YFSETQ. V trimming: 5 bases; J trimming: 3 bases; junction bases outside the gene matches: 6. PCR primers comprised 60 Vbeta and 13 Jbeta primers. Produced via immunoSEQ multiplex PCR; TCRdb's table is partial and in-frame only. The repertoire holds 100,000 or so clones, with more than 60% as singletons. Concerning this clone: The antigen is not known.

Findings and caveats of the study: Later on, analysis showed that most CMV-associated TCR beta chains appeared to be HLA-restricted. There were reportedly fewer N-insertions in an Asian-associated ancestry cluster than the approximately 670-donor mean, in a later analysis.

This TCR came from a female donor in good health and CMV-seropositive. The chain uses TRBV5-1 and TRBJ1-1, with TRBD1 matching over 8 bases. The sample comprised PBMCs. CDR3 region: CASSYRGIDTEAFF. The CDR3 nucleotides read TGCGCCAGCAGTTACAGGGGGATTGACACTGAAGCTTTCTTT.